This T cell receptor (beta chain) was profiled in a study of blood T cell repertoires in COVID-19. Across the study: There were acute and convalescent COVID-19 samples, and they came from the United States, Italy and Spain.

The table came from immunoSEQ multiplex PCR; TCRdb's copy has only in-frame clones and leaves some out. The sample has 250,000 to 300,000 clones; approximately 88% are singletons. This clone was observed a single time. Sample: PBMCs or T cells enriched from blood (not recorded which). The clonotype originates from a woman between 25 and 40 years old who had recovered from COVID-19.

This chain's CDR3 is CASSLAGTEVEAFF. The CDR3 DNA is TGCGCCAGCAGCTTGGCGGGGACAGAAGTTGAAGCTTTCTTT. The chain is built from TRBV5-1 and TRBJ1-1; TRBD1 matches 7 bases. This CDR3 comprises 14 residues. V shed 0 bases, J shed 7 bases, and the junction held 6 bases outside the gene matches. The germline gives CDR1 SGHRS, CDR2 YFSETQ.